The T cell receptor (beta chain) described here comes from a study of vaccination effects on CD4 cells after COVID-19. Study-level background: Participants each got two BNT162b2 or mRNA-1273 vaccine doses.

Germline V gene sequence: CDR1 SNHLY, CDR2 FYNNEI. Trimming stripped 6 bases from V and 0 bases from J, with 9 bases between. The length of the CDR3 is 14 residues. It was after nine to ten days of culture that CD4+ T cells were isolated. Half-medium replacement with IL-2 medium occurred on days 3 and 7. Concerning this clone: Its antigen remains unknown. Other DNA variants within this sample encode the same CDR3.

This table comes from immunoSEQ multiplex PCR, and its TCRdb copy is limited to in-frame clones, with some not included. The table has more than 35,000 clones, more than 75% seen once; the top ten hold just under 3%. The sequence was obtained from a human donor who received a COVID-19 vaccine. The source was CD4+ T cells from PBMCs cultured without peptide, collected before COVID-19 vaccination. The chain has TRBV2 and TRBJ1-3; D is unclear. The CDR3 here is CASRATGSGNTIYF. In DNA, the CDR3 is TGTGCCAGCAGAGCCACTGGCTCTGGAAACACCATATATTTT.